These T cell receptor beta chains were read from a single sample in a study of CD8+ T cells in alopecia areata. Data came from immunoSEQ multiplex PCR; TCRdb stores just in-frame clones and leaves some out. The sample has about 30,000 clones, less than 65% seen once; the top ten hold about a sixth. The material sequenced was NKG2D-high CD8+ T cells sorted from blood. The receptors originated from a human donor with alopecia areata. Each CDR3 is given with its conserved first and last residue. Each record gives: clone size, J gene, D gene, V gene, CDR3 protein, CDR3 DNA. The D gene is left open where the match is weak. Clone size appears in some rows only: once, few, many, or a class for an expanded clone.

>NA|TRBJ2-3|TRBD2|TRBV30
CAWRRREGTTSTDTQYF
TGTGCCTGGAGGAGACGGGAGGGAACAACTAGCACAGATACGCAGTATTTT
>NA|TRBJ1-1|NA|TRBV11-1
CASSLSSNTEAFF
TGTGCCAGCAGCTTATCTTCTAACACTGAAGCTTTCTTT
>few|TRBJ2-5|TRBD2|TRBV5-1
CASSLYGTRSGETQYF
TGCGCCAGCAGCTTGTACGGGACTAGGAGCGGGGAGACCCAGTACTTC
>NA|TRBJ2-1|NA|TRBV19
CASSIVTGGENEQFF
TGTGCCAGTAGTATAGTAACAGGGGGGGAGAATGAGCAGTTCTTC
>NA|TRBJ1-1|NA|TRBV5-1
CASSWTGSEAFF
TGCGCCAGCAGCTGGACGGGGTCTGAAGCTTTCTTT
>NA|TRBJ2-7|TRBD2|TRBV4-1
CASSPVAGDREQYF
TGCGCCAGCAGCCCCGTAGCGGGAGACCGCGAGCAGTACTTC
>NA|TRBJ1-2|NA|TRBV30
CAWSVGGGFHYGYTF
TGTGCCTGGAGTGTTGGTGGGGGTTTTCACTATGGCTACACCTTC
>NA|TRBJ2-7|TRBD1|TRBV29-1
CSVWGVPGQGSYEQYF
TGCAGCGTTTGGGGGGTCCCGGGACAGGGTTCCTACGAGCAGTACTTC
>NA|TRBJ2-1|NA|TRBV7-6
CASSLSQYNEQFF
TGTGCCAGCAGCCTGAGTCAATACAATGAGCAGTTCTTC
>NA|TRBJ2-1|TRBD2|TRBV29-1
CSVVYGRYYNEQFF
TGCAGCGTTGTATACGGGAGGTACTACAATGAGCAGTTCTTC
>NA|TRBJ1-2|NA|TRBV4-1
CASSQEPGRNYGYTF
TGCGCCAGCAGCCAAGAACCGGGGAGAAACTATGGCTACACCTTC
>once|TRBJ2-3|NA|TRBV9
CASSVVVLSTDTQYF
TGTGCCAGCAGCGTAGTAGTCCTTAGCACAGATACGCAGTATTTT
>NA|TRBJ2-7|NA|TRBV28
CASSPRGANEQYF
TGTGCCAGCAGTCCCCGGGGGGCCAACGAGCAGTACTTC
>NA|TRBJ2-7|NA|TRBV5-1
CASSYLDGAYEQYF
TGCGCCAGCAGCTACTTGGACGGTGCCTACGAGCAGTACTTC
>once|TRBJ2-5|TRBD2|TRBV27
CASSLLGAGGRETQYF
TGTGCCAGCAGTTTACTAGGCGCGGGGGGGCGCGAGACCCAGTACTTC
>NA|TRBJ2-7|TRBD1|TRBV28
CASSPTERTGYYEQYF
TGTGCCAGCAGTCCAACAGAGCGGACAGGATATTACGAGCAGTACTTC
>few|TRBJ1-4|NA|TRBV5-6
CASTPDRRTEKLFF
TGTGCCAGCACCCCGGACAGAAGAACTGAAAAACTGTTTTTT
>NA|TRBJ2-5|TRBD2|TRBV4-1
CASSPGGAETQYF
TGCGCCAGCAGCCCGGGAGGGGCAGAGACCCAGTACTTC
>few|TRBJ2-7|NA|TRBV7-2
CASSLLGSSYEQYF
TGTGCCAGCAGCTTACTTGGCAGCTCCTACGAGCAGTACTTC
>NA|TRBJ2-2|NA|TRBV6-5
CASSYKNPGELFF
TGTGCCAGCAGTTACAAGAATCCCGGGGAGCTGTTTTTT
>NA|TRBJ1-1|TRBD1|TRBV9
CASSVVQGAYTEAFF
TGTGCCAGCAGCGTAGTTCAGGGGGCCTACACTGAAGCTTTCTTT